The T cell receptor beta chain under discussion was sequenced for a study of blood T cell repertoires in COVID-19. In the study overall: T cells, B-cell-depleted T cells, or PBMCs provided the cDNA or gDNA that served as material.

Followed over time, Seattle patients had been enrolled while infection was active. V lost 5 bases to trimming and J lost 4 bases; unmatched junction nucleotides: 5. CDR1 is SEHNR and CDR2 is FQNEAQ in the germline V gene (reference sequence). CDR3 length equals 16 residues. Original data processing: For nucleated cells, counts were estimated from reference gene primer amplification. Profiled with immunoSEQ multiplex PCR; TCRdb holds only in-frame clones, not every one. D and trimming were read from the DNA, whereas the V and J calls and clone size are those reported in that table. The data contain roughly 130,000 clones, 88% of them seen just once; the ten biggest clones take up approximately 2.4%. The table lists this clone with a count of one.

The clonotype comes from a human donor with COVID-19, enrolled during active disease. The donor label of this sample is uncertain. Sequencing used peripheral blood. The chain links TRBV7-9 to TRBJ2-2; 12 nucleotides agree with TRBD1. This CDR3 reads CASSDRDRGPTGELFF. The DNA for the CDR3 is TGTGCCAGCAGCGACAGGGACAGGGGGCCCACCGGGGAGCTGTTTTTT.